This T cell receptor (beta chain) was captured in a study of OX40 agonist ivuxolimab in advanced cancers. Across the study: Prior therapy, whether anti-PD-1, anti-PD-L1 or anti-CTLA-4, was allowed, and approximately 37% had some.

Findings and caveats of the study: At 0.1 to 3.0 mg/kg and by week 6, CD4+ and CD8+ T cells in the blood had expanded clonally. The study found among the lowest clonal expansion in partial responders at 0.1-3.0 mg/kg.

The length of the CDR3 is 12 residues. V lost 2 bases and J lost 3, with 6 bases in between. Germline CDR1 is SGHNT and CDR2 is YYREEE (reference sequence). This clone was detected only a few times. Its antigen is not known. Clones were read by immunoSEQ multiplex PCR, and TCRdb kept only the in-frame ones, dropping some. The table lists some 20,000 clones, 75% to 85% of them singletons. The sequence was collected from an adult with an advanced solid tumor such as melanoma, head and neck, liver or kidney cancer. The source was CD4+ or CD8+ T cells sorted from blood, collected in a trial of the OX40 agonist ivuxolimab. V gene TRBV5-4 combines with J gene TRBJ2-7; D call uncertain. The CDR3 coding sequence is TGTGCCAGCAGCTTATCGGGCTACGAGCAGTACTTC. Protein product: CASSLSGYEQYF. The variable domain in full, completed from reference TRBV5-4 and TRBJ2-7, reads ETGVTQSPTHLIKTRGQQVTLRCSSQSGHNTVSWYQQALGQGPQFIFQYYREEENGRGNFPPRFSGLQFPNYSSELNVNALELDDSALYLCASSLSGYEQYFGPGTRLTVT.